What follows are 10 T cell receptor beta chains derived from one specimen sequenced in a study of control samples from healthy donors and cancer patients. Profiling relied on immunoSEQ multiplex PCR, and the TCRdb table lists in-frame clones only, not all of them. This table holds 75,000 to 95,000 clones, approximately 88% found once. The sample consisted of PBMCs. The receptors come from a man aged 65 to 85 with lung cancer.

This CDR3 is CAVGGQIYGYTF. The CDR3 region has the DNA TGTGCCGTCGGGGGACAGATTTATGGCTACACCTTC. The chain combines TRBV3-1 (or the pseudogene TRBV3-2) with TRBJ1-2; 7 bases are shared with TRBD1. Germline V CDR1 and CDR2: LGHDT, YNNKEL (reference sequence). Trimming removed 11 bases from V and 5 bases from J; junction bases left unmatched: 8. The CDR3 covers 12 residues.

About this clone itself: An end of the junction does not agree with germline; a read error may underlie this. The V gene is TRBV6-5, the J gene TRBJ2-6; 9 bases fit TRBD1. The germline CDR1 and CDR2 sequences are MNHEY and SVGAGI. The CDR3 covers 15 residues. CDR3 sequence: CASGYRGPGANVLTF. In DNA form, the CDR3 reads TGTGCCAGCGGTTACAGGGGGCCTGGGGCCAACGTCCTGACTTTC.

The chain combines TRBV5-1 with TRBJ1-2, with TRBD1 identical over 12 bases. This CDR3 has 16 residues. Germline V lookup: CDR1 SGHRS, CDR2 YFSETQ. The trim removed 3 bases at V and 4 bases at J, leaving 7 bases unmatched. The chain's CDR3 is CASSYGTGGIVYGYTF. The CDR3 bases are TGCGCCAGCAGCTATGGGACAGGGGGCATCGTCTATGGCTACACCTTC.

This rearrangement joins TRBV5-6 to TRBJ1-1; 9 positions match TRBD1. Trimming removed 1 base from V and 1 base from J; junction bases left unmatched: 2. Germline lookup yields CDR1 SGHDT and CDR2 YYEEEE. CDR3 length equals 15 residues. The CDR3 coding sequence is TGTGCCAGCAGCTTGACAGGGGGCGCGAACACTGAAGCTTTCTTT. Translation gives CASSLTGGANTEAFF.

The CDR3 coding sequence is TGTGCCAGCAGCAAAGATGCCGTGGGTCGCACCCAATATAATTCACCCCTCCACTTT. Residues: CASSKDAVGRTQYNSPLHF. This chain uses TRBV21-1 with TRBJ1-6. TRBV21-1 is shown as a pseudogene. This CDR3 has 19 residues.

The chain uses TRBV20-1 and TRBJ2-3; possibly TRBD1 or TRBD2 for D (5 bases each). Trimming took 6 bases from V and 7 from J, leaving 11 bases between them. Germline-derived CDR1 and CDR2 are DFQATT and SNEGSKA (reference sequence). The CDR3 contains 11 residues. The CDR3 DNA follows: TGCAGTGCCTCACCGGGGCATACGCAGTATTTT. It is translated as CSASPGHTQYF.

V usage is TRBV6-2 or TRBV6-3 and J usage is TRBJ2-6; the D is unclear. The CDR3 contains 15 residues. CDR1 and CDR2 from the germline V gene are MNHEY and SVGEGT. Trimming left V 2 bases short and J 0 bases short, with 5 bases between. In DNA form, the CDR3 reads TGTGCCAGCAGTTACGGGTTCTCTGGGGCCAACGTCCTGACTTTC. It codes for CASSYGFSGANVLTF.

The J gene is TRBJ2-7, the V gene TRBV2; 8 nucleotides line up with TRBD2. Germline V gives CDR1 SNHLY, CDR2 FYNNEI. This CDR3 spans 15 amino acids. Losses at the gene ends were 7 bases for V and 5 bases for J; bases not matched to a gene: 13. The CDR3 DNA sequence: TGTGCCAGCACCTCGGGAGGGACGGGGGGCCACGAGCAGTACTTC. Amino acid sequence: CASTSGGTGGHEQYF.

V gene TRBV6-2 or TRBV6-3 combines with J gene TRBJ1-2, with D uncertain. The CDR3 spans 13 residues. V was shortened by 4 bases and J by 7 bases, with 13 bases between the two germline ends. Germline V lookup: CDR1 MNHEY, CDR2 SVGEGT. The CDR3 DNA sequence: TGTGCCAGCAGTTTTACTGCGAGCGGTGGCTACACCTTC. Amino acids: CASSFTASGGYTF.

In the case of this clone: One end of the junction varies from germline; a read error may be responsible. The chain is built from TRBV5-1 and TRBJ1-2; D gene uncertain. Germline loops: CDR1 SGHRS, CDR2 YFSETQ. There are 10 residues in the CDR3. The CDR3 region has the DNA TGCGCCAGCAGCTTGGTCAGGTCATCCTTC. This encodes CASSLVRSSF.